Included here is one T cell receptor (beta chain) sequence, with context. Libraries were prepared by immunoSEQ multiplex PCR; TCRdb keeps only in-frame clonotypes and omits some of them. Found here are a few hundred thousand clones, more than 75% of them singletons; the top ten hold more than 9%. This sample was included in a study of blood T cell repertoires in COVID-19. The overall study: PBMCs, B-cell-depleted T cells, or T cells provided the cDNA or gDNA that made up the material.

V lost 6 bases and J 4 bases, leaving 15 bases between the germline ends. Germline V gives CDR1 LNHDA, CDR2 SQIVND (reference sequence). This CDR3 has 14 residues. The sequence was collected from a woman aged 25-40 years with COVID-19, enrolled during active disease. What was sequenced was peripheral blood. This rearrangement joins TRBV19 to TRBJ1-2, with D possibly TRBD1 on 5 matching bases. The CDR3 DNA reads as TGTGCCAGTAGGGAGGGGACTCGGGGCTATGGCTACACCTTC. Amino acid sequence: CASREGTRGYGYTF. Full variable domain (outside the CDR3, taken from reference TRBV19 and TRBJ1-2): DGGITQSPKYLFRKEGQNVTLSCEQNLNHDAMYWYRQDPGQGLRLIYYSQIVNDFQKGDIAEGYSVSREKKESFPLTVTSAQKNPTAFYLCASREGTRGYGYTFGSGTRLTVV.